Here is one T cell receptor (beta chain) with its context. Its target is unknown. Specified treatment: roughly 20 received Ad26.COV2.S at low or high dose, single or two shots; roughly five received placebo; per-sample allocation not given. Collection of the samples took place on day 63 after the first injection of vaccine or placebo. Cohort 1b enrolled adults aged 18-55 years in Boston. SARS-CoV-2 spike from the Wuhan strain was encoded by the vaccine, an Ad26 vector. The data were obtained in a study of Ad26.COV2.S vaccination and SARS-CoV-2 variants. Study outcomes and limitations: Spike-specific CD8+ and CD4+ T cell responses reportedly showed substantial breadth after vaccination.

Profiling relied on immunoSEQ multiplex PCR, and the TCRdb table lists in-frame clones only, not all of them. Here the sample spans about 350,000 clones, about 87% being singletons. This sample comprised peripheral blood, obtained in a trial of Ad26.COV2.S vaccine versus placebo. The sequence came from a person between 18 and 65 years old who received the Ad26.COV2.S COVID-19 vaccine or a placebo.

The CDR3 coding sequence is TGTGCCAGCAGTAATGCGATGAGGGCGGCTGGAAACACCATATATTTT. Protein product: CASSNAMRAAGNTIYF. This sequence joins TRBV6-2 or TRBV6-3 and TRBJ1-3; D unclear. CDR3 size: 16 residues. Germline V gene lookup returns CDR1 MNHEY and CDR2 SVGEGT. V was clipped by 5 bases and J by 2 bases, with 16 bases between them.